Given below is one T cell receptor (beta chain) in context. Its matching antigen is unknown. The data were taken from a study of regulatory T cells in long-lasting Graves disease. About the research overall: Graves' cases, newly diagnosed, had used antithyroid drugs under 3 months. Study observations and caveats: The study found persistent patients shared more public clonotypes (approximately 2,700) than new patients (just over 950).

Noted time point: newly diagnosed GD, antithyroid drugs for less than 3 months. Extracted PBMC RNA gave rise to the TCR library. From germline, CDR1 is MDHEN and CDR2 SYDVKM. V dropped 6 bases and J dropped 7; count of bases not matched to a gene: 23. The CDR3 has 19 amino acids. Arm-PCR of CDR3 regions and iRepertoire HTBI primers were used to build TCR beta libraries. Original analysis: The samples included around 62 TRBV and around 15 TRBJ segments. A single record per CDR3 protein comes from TCRdb applying MiXCR to the multiplex PCR reads. The V and J calls shown here were made by TCRdb, not taken from the authors' results. This sample has 350,000 to 500,000 distinct CDR3 sequences, with around 17% found just once. Separately, the same data were catalogued under a study of T cells in Graves' hyperthyroidism and ophthalmopathy.

The sequencing used peripheral blood mononuclear cells (PBMCs), collected at new diagnosis, from a patient treated with antithyroid drugs. This TCR was sampled from a woman aged 18-30 years with Graves disease. The V and J genes are TRBV28 and TRBJ2-2, with TRBD1 identical over 7 bases. CDR3 nucleotides: TGTGCCAGCAGCCCTATCGGAAGGGGACAGTCGAGAACTGTCGGGGAGCTGTTTTTT. Translation gives CASSPIGRGQSRTVGELFF.